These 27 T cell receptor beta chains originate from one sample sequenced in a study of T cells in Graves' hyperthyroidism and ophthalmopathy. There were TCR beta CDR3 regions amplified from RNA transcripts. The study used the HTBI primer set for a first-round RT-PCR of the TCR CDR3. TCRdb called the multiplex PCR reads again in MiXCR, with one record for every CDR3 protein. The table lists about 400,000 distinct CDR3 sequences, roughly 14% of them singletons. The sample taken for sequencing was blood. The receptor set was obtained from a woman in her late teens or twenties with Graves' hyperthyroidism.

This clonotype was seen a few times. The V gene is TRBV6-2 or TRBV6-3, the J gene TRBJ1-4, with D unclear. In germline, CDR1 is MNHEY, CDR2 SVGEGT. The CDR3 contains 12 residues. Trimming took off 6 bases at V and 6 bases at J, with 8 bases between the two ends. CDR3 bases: TGTGCCAGCAGCTCTGAGTATGAAAAACTGTTTTTT. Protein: CASSSEYEKLFF.

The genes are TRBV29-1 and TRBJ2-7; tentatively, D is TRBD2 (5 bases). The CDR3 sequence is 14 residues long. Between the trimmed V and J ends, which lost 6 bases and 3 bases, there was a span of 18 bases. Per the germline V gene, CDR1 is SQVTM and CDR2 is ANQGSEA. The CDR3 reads CSVSAGVGSYEQYF. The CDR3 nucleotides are TGCAGCGTATCGGCTGGTGTAGGGAGCTACGAGCAGTACTTC.

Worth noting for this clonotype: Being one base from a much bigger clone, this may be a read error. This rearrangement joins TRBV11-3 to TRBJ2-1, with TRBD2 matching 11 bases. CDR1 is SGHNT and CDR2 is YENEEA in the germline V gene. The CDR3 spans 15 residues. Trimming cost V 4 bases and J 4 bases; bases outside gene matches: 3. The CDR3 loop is CASSSWTSGYNEQFF. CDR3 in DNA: TGTGCCAGCAGCTCCTGGACTAGCGGGTACAATGAGCAGTTCTTC.

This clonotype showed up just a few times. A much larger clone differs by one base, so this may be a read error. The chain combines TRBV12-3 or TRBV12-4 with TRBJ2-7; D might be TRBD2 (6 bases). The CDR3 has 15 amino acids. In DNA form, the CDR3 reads TGTGCCAGCAGTCTGCGGGATTTCAAACGGTACGGGCAGTACTTC. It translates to CASSLRDFKRYGQYF.

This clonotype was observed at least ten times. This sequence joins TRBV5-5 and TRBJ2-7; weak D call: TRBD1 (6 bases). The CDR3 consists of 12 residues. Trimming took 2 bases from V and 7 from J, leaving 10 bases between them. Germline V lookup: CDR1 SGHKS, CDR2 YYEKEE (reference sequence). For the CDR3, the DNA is TGTGCCAGCAGCTTCACAGGGATTGAGCAGTACTTC. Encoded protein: CASSFTGIEQYF.

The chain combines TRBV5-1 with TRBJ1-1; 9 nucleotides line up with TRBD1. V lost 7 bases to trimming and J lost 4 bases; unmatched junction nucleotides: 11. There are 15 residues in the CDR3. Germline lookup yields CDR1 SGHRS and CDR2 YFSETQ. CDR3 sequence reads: CASGRDDRGSTEAFF. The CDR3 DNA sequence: TGCGCCAGCGGAAGAGACGACAGGGGGAGCACTGAAGCTTTCTTT. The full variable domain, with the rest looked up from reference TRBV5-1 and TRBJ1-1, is KAGVTQTPRYLIKTRGQQVTLSCSPISGHRSVSWYQQTPGQGLQFLFEYFSETQRNKGNFPGRFSGRQFSNSRSEMNVSTLELGDSALYLCASGRDDRGSTEAFFGQGTRLTVV.

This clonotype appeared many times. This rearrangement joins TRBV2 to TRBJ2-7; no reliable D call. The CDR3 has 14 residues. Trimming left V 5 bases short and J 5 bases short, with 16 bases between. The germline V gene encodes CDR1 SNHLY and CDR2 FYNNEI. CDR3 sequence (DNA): TGTGCCAGCAGTTTGGCCTTGGGAAGGAACGAGCAGTACTTC. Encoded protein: CASSLALGRNEQYF.

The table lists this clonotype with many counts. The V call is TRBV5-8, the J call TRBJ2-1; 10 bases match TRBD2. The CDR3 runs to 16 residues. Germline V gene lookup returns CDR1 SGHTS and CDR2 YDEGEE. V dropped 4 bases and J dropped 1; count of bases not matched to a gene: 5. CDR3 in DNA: TGTGCCAGCAGCGTGTCTAGCGGGAGTTCCTACAATGAGCAGTTCTTC. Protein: CASSVSSGSSYNEQFF.

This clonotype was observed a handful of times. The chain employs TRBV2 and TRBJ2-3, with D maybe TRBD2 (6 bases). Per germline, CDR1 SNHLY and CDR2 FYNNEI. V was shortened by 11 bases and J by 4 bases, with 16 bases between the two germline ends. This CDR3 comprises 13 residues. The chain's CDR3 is CARAGSRPDTQYF. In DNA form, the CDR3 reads TGTGCCCGGGCGGGGTCACGGCCAGATACGCAGTATTTT.

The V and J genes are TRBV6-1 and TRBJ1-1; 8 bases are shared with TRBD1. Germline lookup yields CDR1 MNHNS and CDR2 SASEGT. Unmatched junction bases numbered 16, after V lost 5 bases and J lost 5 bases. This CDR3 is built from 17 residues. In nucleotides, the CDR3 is TGTGCCAGCAGTCGGCGCCGGACAGGGACTGTGGGGACTGAAGCTTTCTTT. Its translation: CASSRRRTGTVGTEAFF.

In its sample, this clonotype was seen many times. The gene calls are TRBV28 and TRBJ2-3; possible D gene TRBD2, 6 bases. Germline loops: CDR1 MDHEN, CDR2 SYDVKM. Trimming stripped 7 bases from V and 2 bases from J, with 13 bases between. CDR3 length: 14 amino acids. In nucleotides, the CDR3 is TGTGCCAGCAACCGGGGGATATCCACAGATACGCAGTATTTT. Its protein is CASNRGISTDTQYF.

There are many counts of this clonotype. The CDR3: CASSLQGALTDTQYF. In DNA, the CDR3 is TGCGCCAGCAGCCTTCAGGGGGCTTTGACAGATACGCAGTATTTT. The J gene is TRBJ2-3, the V gene TRBV4-3; 8 positions agree with TRBD1. Germline values: CDR1 LGHNA, CDR2 YSLEER. The CDR3 runs 15 residues. J lost 3 bases, V lost 4 bases, and 6 bases had no gene match.

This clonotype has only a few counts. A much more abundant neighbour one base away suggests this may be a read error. The chain's CDR3 is CASSQDCEGLHIDTQYF. The CDR3 nucleotides are TGTGCCAGCAGCCAAGACTGCGAGGGGCTGCATATAGATACGCAGTATTTT. This chain links TRBV3-1 with TRBJ2-3; D tentatively reads TRBD1 or TRBD2 (5 bases each). Trimming pared 0 bases from V and 5 bases from J, leaving 18 bases between. CDR3 size: 17 residues. Germline V lookup: CDR1 LGHDT, CDR2 YNNKEL (reference sequence).

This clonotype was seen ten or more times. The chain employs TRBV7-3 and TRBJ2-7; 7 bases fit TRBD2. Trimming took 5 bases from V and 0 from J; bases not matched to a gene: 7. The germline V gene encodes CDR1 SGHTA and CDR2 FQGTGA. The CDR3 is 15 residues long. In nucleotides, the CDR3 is TGTGCCAGCAGCCTCGGACTAGGGTCCTCCTACGAGCAGTACTTC. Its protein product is CASSLGLGSSYEQYF.

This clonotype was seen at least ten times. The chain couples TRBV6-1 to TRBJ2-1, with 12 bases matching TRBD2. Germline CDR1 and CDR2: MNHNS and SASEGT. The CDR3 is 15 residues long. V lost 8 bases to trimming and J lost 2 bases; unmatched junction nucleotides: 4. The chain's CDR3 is CASATSGGPYNEQFF. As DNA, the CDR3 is TGTGCCAGCGCTACTAGCGGGGGGCCCTACAATGAGCAGTTCTTC.

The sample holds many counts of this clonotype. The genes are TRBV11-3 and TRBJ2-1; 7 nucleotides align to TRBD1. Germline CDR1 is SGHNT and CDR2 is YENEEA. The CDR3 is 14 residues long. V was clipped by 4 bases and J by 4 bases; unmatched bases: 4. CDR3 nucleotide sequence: TGTGCCAGCAGCTCGGACAGGAATTACAATGAGCAGTTCTTC. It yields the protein CASSSDRNYNEQFF.

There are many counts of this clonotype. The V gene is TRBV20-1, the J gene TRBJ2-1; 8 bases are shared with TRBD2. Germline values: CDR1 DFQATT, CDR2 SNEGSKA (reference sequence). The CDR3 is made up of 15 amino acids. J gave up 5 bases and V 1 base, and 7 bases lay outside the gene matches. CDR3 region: CSARAERGRHNEQFF. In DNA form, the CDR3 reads TGCAGTGCTAGAGCGGAGCGGGGGCGACACAATGAGCAGTTCTTC.

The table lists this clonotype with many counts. The CDR3 is CASNPTGTAGKAFF. CDR3 DNA: TGTGCCAGCAATCCAACCGGGACGGCGGGCAAAGCTTTCTTT. The chain carries TRBV28 and TRBJ1-1; possibly TRBD1 for D (5 bases). Germline loops: CDR1 MDHEN, CDR2 SYDVKM. V gave up 7 bases and J gave up 9 bases, with 21 bases separating them. The CDR3 is 14 residues long. The full variable domain, in which reference TRBV28 and TRBJ1-1 provide the parts outside the CDR3, is DVKVTQSSRYLVKRTGEKVFLECVQDMDHENMFWYRQDPGLGLRLIYFSYDVKMKEKGDIPEGYSVSREKKERFSLILESASTNQTSMYLCASNPTGTAGKAFFGQGTRLTVV.

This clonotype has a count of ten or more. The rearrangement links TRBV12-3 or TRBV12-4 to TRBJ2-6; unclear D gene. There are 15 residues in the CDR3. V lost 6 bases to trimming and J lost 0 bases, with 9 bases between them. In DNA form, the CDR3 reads TGTGCCAGCAGACCAGATACCTCTGGGGCCAACGTCCTGACTTTC. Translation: CASRPDTSGANVLTF.

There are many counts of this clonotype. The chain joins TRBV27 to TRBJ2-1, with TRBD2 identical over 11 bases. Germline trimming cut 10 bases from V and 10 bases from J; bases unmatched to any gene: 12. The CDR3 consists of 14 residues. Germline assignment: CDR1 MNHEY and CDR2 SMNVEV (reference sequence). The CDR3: CATRGLAGGREQFF. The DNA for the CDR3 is TGTGCCACCAGGGGTCTAGCGGGGGGTAGAGAGCAGTTCTTC.

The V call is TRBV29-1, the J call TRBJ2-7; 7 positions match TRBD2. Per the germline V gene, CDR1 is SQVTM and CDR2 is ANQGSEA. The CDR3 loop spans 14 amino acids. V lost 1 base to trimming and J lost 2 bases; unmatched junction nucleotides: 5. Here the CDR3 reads CSVEGREGAYEQYF. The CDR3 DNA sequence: TGCAGCGTTGAAGGTAGGGAGGGCGCCTACGAGCAGTACTTC.

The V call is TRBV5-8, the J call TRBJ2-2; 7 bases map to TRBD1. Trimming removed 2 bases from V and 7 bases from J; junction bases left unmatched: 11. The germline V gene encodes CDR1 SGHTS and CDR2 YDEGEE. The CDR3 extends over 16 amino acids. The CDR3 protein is CASSFGDRAGGGELFF. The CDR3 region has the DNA TGTGCCAGCAGCTTCGGTGACAGGGCGGGTGGCGGGGAGCTGTTTTTT.

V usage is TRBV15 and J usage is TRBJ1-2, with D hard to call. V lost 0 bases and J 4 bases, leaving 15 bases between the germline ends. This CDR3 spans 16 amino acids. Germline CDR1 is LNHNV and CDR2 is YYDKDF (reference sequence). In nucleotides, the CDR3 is TGTGCCACCAGCAGAGATCGGGTTTCAGCCTTCTATGGCTACACCTTC. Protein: CATSRDRVSAFYGYTF.

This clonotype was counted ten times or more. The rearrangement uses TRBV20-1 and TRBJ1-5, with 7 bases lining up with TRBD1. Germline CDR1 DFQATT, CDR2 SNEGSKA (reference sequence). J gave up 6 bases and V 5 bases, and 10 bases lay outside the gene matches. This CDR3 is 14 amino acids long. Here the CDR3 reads CSAPTGISGQPQHF. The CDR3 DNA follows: TGCAGTGCTCCGACAGGGATCTCGGGTCAGCCCCAGCATTTT.

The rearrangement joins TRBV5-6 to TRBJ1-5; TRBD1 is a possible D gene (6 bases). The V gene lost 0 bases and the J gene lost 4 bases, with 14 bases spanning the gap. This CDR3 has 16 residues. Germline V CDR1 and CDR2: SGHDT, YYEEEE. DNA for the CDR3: TGTGCCAGCAGCTTGGGGGGGCCAGCTTTGAATCAGCCCCAGCATTTT. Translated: CASSLGGPALNQPQHF. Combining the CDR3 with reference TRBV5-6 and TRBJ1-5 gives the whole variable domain DAGVTQSPTHLIKTRGQQVTLRCSPKSGHDTVSWYQQALGQGPQFIFQYYEEEERQRGNFPDRFSGHQFPNYSSELNVNALLLGDSALYLCASSLGGPALNQPQHFGDGTRLSIL.

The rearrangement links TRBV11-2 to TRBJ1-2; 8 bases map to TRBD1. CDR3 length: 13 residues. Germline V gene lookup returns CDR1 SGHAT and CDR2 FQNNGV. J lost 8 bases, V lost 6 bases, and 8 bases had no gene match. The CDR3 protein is CASSGGTGPGYTF. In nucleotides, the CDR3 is TGTGCCAGCAGTGGGGGGACAGGCCCCGGCTACACCTTC. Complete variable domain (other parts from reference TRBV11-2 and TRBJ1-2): EAGVAQSPRYKIIEKRQSVAFWCNPISGHATLYWYQQILGQGPKLLIQFQNNGVVDDSQLPKDRFSAERLKGVDSTLKIQPAKLEDSAVYLCASSGGTGPGYTFGSGTRLTVV.

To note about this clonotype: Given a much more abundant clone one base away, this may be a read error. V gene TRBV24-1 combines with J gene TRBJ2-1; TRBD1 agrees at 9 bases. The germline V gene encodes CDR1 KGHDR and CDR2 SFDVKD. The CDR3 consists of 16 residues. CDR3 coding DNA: TGTGCCGCCAGTAACGCCGGGACAGGGACCTACAATGAGCAGTTCTTC. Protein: CAASNAGTGTYNEQFF.